The 30 T cell receptor beta chains below were found in one sample sequenced in a study of blood T cell repertoires in COVID-19. Measured with immunoSEQ multiplex PCR; TCRdb has only the in-frame clones, and not every one. Of over 55,000 clones in the sample, around nine tenths were seen once. The source material was peripheral blood. These receptors were collected from a human donor in a cohort sampled during active COVID-19.

V is TRBV11-2 and J is TRBJ1-1; TRBD1 matches 7 bases. The V segment lost 3 bases and the J segment 4 bases; nucleotides outside the gene matches: 11. The length of the CDR3 is 16 residues. CDR1 is SGHAT and CDR2 is FQNNGV in the germline V gene. CDR3 in amino acids: CASSFRFRGQSTEAFF. As DNA, the CDR3 is TGTGCCAGCAGCTTCCGGTTTAGGGGGCAGAGCACTGAAGCTTTCTTT.

This chain uses TRBV2 with TRBJ1-2; no reliable D call. Germline values: CDR1 SNHLY, CDR2 FYNNEI. CDR3 length: 14 amino acids. With 4 bases removed from V and 8 bases from J, the gap between germline ends came to 17 bases. CDR3 loop: CASSVSRGSGGYTF. CDR3 sequence (DNA): TGTGCCAGCAGTGTTAGTCGGGGAAGTGGAGGCTACACCTTC.

The chain recombines TRBV3-1 (or the pseudogene TRBV3-2) with TRBJ1-1, with D hard to call. Trimming removed 6 bases from V and 1 base from J, with 12 bases in between. Germline lookup yields CDR1 LGHDT and CDR2 YNNKEL (reference sequence). The CDR3 length is 14 residues. CDR3 sequence: CASSLFARNTEAFF. The CDR3 bases are TGTGCCAGCAGTTTATTTGCGAGGAACACTGAAGCTTTCTTT.

V and J are TRBV7-9 and TRBJ1-2; D might be TRBD1 (5 bases). Germline loops: CDR1 SEHNR, CDR2 FQNEAQ (reference sequence). The CDR3 loop spans 15 amino acids. V lost 1 base and J lost 2, with 11 bases in between. The CDR3 DNA sequence: TGTGCCAGCAGCTTAGAGCGGGACGGGAACTATGGCTACACCTTC. Its translation: CASSLERDGNYGYTF.

DNA for the CDR3: TGTGCCAGCAGTGAATGGTTTCAAACAAGCGAGCAGTACTTC. It translates to CASSEWFQTSEQYF. This chain joins TRBV2 and TRBJ2-7, with no clear D. V dropped 2 bases and J dropped 6 bases, with 14 bases sitting between them. The CDR3 has 14 amino acids. The V gene's germline CDR1 is SNHLY and CDR2 FYNNEI.

The V gene is TRBV5-6, the J gene TRBJ1-6; 10 nucleotides match TRBD1. Germline V gives CDR1 SGHDT, CDR2 YYEEEE. The J segment lost 7 bases and the V segment lost 4 bases, leaving 5 bases of the junction unmatched. This CDR3 is built from 15 residues. The CDR3 loop reads CASSEGQGRNSPLHF. The CDR3 nucleotides are TGTGCCAGCAGCGAGGGACAGGGGAGGAATTCACCCCTCCACTTT.

The chain carries TRBV19 and TRBJ1-5; possibly TRBD1 for D (5 bases). This CDR3 contains 11 residues. Trimming removed 10 bases at V and 5 bases at J, with 9 bases between. Germline V gene sequence: CDR1 LNHDA, CDR2 SQIVND (reference sequence). CDR3 loop: CATGPDQPQHF. The DNA of the CDR3 is TGTGCCACAGGGCCAGATCAGCCCCAGCATTTT. The whole variable domain, remainder taken from reference TRBV19 and TRBJ1-5, is DGGITQSPKYLFRKEGQNVTLSCEQNLNHDAMYWYRQDPGQGLRLIYYSQIVNDFQKGDIAEGYSVSREKKESFPLTVTSAQKNPTAFYLCATGPDQPQHFGDGTRLSIL.

The chain combines TRBV12-3 or TRBV12-4 with TRBJ2-7; TRBD1 matches 7 bases. With V trimmed by 6 bases and J by 4 bases, 6 bases remained unmatched. The CDR3 runs to 13 residues. CDR3 coding DNA: TGTGCCAGCAGGGGGACAGCAACTTACGAGCAGTACTTC. This codes for CASRGTATYEQYF.

The gene calls are TRBV12-3 or TRBV12-4 and TRBJ1-2; D is perhaps TRBD1 (6 bases). Trimming shortened V by 2 bases and J by 8 bases, and 12 bases separated the two germline ends. The CDR3 length is 13 residues. As DNA, the CDR3 is TGTGCCAGCAGTTTACAGGGGCTTGGCGGCTACACCTTC. Its translation is CASSLQGLGGYTF.

V usage is TRBV27 and J usage is TRBJ2-7, with TRBD1 identical over 7 bases. The V gene end was trimmed by 6 bases and the J gene end by 4 bases; junction bases not matched to a gene: 15. CDR1 is MNHEY and CDR2 is SMNVEV in the germline V gene (reference sequence). This CDR3 is built from 16 residues. The CDR3, as DNA: TGTGCCAGCAGCAAGATAGTTGGACAGGTGGGATACGAGCAGTACTTC. It encodes CASSKIVGQVGYEQYF.

The J gene is TRBJ2-1, the V gene TRBV7-2; 9 bases match TRBD1. This CDR3 has 15 residues. Germline CDR1 reads SGHTA; CDR2 reads FQGNSA. The trim removed 4 bases at V and 7 bases at J, leaving 8 bases unmatched. The CDR3 DNA sequence: TGTGCCAGCAGCTCCCGACAGGGGGGAATGAATGAGCAGTTCTTC. This sequence encodes CASSSRQGGMNEQFF. Using reference TRBV7-2 and TRBJ2-1 for the parts outside the CDR3, the full variable domain is GAGVSQSPSNKVTEKGKDVELRCDPISGHTALYWYRQSLGQGLEFLIYFQGNSAPDKSGLPSDRFSAERTGGSVSTLTIQRTQQEDSAVYLCASSSRQGGMNEQFFGPGTRLTVL.

The J gene is TRBJ1-4, the V gene TRBV19, with 7 bases fitting TRBD1. This CDR3 is built from 14 residues. The V gene's germline CDR1 is LNHDA and CDR2 SQIVND (reference sequence). J was trimmed by 4 bases and V by 4 bases; bases with no gene match: 3. CDR3 region: CASSTDRVNEKLFF. CDR3 DNA: TGTGCCAGTAGTACCGACAGGGTTAATGAAAAACTGTTTTTT. Combining the CDR3 with reference TRBV19 and TRBJ1-4 gives the whole variable domain DGGITQSPKYLFRKEGQNVTLSCEQNLNHDAMYWYRQDPGQGLRLIYYSQIVNDFQKGDIAEGYSVSREKKESFPLTVTSAQKNPTAFYLCASSTDRVNEKLFFGSGTQLSVL.

V usage is TRBV7-9 and J usage is TRBJ2-7; TRBD2 is a possible D gene (6 bases). The CDR3 contains 15 residues. V was shortened by 4 bases and J by 3 bases, with 16 bases between the two germline ends. Germline-derived CDR1 and CDR2 are SEHNR and FQNEAQ (reference sequence). As DNA, the CDR3 is TGTGCCAGCAGCTCACCGATGGGGGGTGACTACGAGCAGTACTTC. Residues: CASSSPMGGDYEQYF.

The V call is TRBV7-2, the J call TRBJ2-7; TRBD2 aligns across 7 bases. Germline loops: CDR1 SGHTA, CDR2 FQGNSA. V was clipped by 4 bases and J by 3 bases; unmatched bases: 9. This CDR3 has 15 residues. The CDR3 nucleotides are TGTGCCAGCAGCTGGGGGAGGGGAGAGGGCTACGAGCAGTACTTC. Translated: CASSWGRGEGYEQYF.

The V gene is TRBV6-5, the J gene TRBJ2-7; D gene uncertain. CDR3 length: 10 amino acids. CDR1 and CDR2 (germline): MNHEY, SVGAGI. Trimming removed 9 bases from V and 6 bases from J, with 9 bases in between. The CDR3 sequence is CASSGVEQYF. The CDR3 DNA sequence: TGTGCCAGTTCGGGTGTCGAGCAGTACTTC.

This clone was detected only a few times. This chain uses TRBV19 with TRBJ1-2; 12 bases fit TRBD1. J gave up 5 bases and V 4 bases, and 8 bases lay outside the gene matches. The CDR3 totals 16 residues. Germline V gene lookup returns CDR1 LNHDA and CDR2 SQIVND (reference sequence). The CDR3 loop reads CASSTTGTGGSYGYTF. In DNA, the CDR3 is TGTGCCAGTAGTACGACCGGGACAGGGGGCAGTTATGGCTACACCTTC.

V gene TRBV6-4 combines with J gene TRBJ1-3; D is ambiguous. The CDR3 contains 14 residues. Germline CDR1 and CDR2: MRHNA and SNTAGT. The V end was cut by 4 bases, the J end by 4 bases, with 11 bases between. DNA for the CDR3: TGTGCCAGCAGTGGACGGAGAGACGGAAACACCATATATTTT. Its protein product is CASSGRRDGNTIYF.

The chain uses TRBV6-5 and TRBJ2-7, with 11 bases aligning to TRBD2. CDR3 size: 14 residues. V trimming: 7 bases; J trimming: 4 bases; junction bases outside the gene matches: 6. CDR1 is MNHEY and CDR2 is SVGAGI in the germline V gene. The CDR3 is CASTFSGGAYEQYF. DNA of the CDR3: TGTGCCAGCACCTTTAGCGGGGGGGCGTACGAGCAGTACTTC.

The V gene is TRBV28, the J gene TRBJ1-6; possibly TRBD1 for D (6 bases). V lost 3 bases and J 0 bases, leaving 15 bases between the germline ends. The CDR3 has 18 residues. Looked up from germline, CDR1 is MDHEN and CDR2 is SYDVKM. The DNA of the CDR3 is TGTGCCAGCAGTTTGGGGGGGCAGGGAAACTCCTATAATTCACCCCTCCACTTT. Residues: CASSLGGQGNSYNSPLHF.

V and J are TRBV27 and TRBJ1-1, with 7 bases fitting TRBD1. Losses at the gene ends were 5 bases for V and 6 bases for J; bases not matched to a gene: 9. Germline V CDR1 and CDR2: MNHEY, SMNVEV (reference sequence). This CDR3 comprises 14 residues. The DNA for the CDR3 is TGTGCCAGCAGTACCAGGGGGAGTTCGGCTGAAGCTTTCTTT. Translation: CASSTRGSSAEAFF.

This clone was seen a few times. The gene calls are TRBV29-1 and TRBJ2-7; 7 bases are shared with TRBD1. Germline V lookup: CDR1 SQVTM, CDR2 ANQGSEA. CDR3 length equals 14 residues. With V trimmed by 7 bases and J by 2 bases, 11 bases remained unmatched. In DNA form, the CDR3 reads TGCAGCGCCAGGGGGTCAAGATCCCCCTACGAGCAGTACTTC. Translating gives CSARGSRSPYEQYF.

The chain links TRBV12-3 or TRBV12-4 to TRBJ1-2; TRBD1 is a possible D gene (5 bases). The CDR3 contains 13 residues. The ends were cut back, 2 bases at V and 8 bases at J, with 12 bases in the middle. The CDR3 sequence: CASSLSGLEGYTF. The CDR3 region has the DNA TGTGCCAGCAGTTTATCAGGGCTCGAGGGCTACACCTTC.

The V and J genes are TRBV5-1 and TRBJ2-7; TRBD2 might be the D (5 bases). Germline V CDR1 and CDR2: SGHRS, YFSETQ. The CDR3 contains 16 residues. Between the trimmed V and J ends, which lost 0 bases and 2 bases, there was a span of 15 bases. The chain's CDR3 is CASSLGPGKTAYEQYF. The CDR3 coding sequence is TGCGCCAGCAGCTTGGGGCCGGGGAAAACGGCCTACGAGCAGTACTTC.

V usage is TRBV6-5 and J usage is TRBJ2-7, with a weak D call TRBD1 (6 bases). V lost 2 bases to trimming and J lost 0 bases, with 11 bases between them. CDR1 is MNHEY and CDR2 is SVGAGI in the germline V gene. This CDR3 has 15 residues. CDR3 DNA sequence: TGTGCCAGCAGTTACGGACAGAGGAGCTCCTACGAGCAGTACTTC. It specifies CASSYGQRSSYEQYF.

About this clone itself: The identical CDR3 is also encoded by other nucleotide sequences in the sample. This chain links TRBV7-8 with TRBJ1-2, with a tentative D call TRBD1 (5 bases). The CDR3 is made up of 18 amino acids. Germline assignment: CDR1 SGHVS and CDR2 FQNEAQ. V lost 2 bases and J lost 2, with 21 bases in between. The CDR3 reads CASSLYRWGDRGNYGYTF. The CDR3 nucleotides are TGTGCCAGCAGCTTATATCGGTGGGGGGACCGGGGCAACTATGGCTACACCTTC.

The V and J genes are TRBV28 and TRBJ1-2, with D possibly TRBD1 on 6 matching bases. CDR3 length: 14 amino acids. In germline, CDR1 is MDHEN, CDR2 SYDVKM. Trimming left V 5 bases short and J 4 bases short, with 14 bases between. The CDR3 region is CASSIGDTAYGYTF. The CDR3, as DNA: TGTGCCAGCAGTATCGGGGACACTGCCTATGGCTACACCTTC.

This rearrangement joins TRBV14 to TRBJ2-7; weak D call: TRBD1 (6 bases). The V gene lost 6 bases and the J gene lost 5 bases, with 11 bases spanning the gap. This CDR3 has 12 amino acids. Germline V gene lookup returns CDR1 SGHDN and CDR2 FVKESK. In DNA form, the CDR3 reads TGTGCCAGCAGTAGGGGGTCCCACGAGCAGTACTTC. This encodes CASSRGSHEQYF. Combining the CDR3 with reference TRBV14 and TRBJ2-7 gives the whole variable domain EAGVTQFPSHSVIEKGQTVTLRCDPISGHDNLYWYRRVMGKEIKFLLHFVKESKQDESGMPNNRFLAERTGGTYSTLKVQPAELEDSGVYFCASSRGSHEQYFGPGTRLTVT.

V and J are TRBV5-5 and TRBJ1-5; 7 bases align to TRBD1. CDR1 and CDR2 (germline): SGHKS, YYEKEE (reference sequence). This CDR3 comprises 15 residues. J was trimmed by 2 bases and V by 0 bases; bases with no gene match: 2. CDR3 DNA sequence: TGTGCCAGCAGCTTGGGGGACAGCGGCAATCAGCCCCAGCATTTT. Amino acids: CASSLGDSGNQPQHF.

This clone occurred once. V usage is TRBV18 and J usage is TRBJ1-6, with D perhaps matching TRBD1 (5 bases). Germline CDR1 and CDR2: KGHSH and LQKENI. This CDR3 region has 14 residues. The ends were cut back, 3 bases at V and 10 bases at J, with 13 bases in the middle. The CDR3 here is CASSPVQGGSPLHF. The DNA of the CDR3 is TGTGCCAGCTCACCCGTCCAGGGAGGATCACCCCTCCACTTT.

The chain employs TRBV19 and TRBJ1-2; D gene uncertain. Germline CDR1 reads LNHDA; CDR2 reads SQIVND (reference sequence). This CDR3 has 16 amino acids. Trimming removed 3 bases from V and 1 base from J, with 15 bases in between. CDR3: CASSISGGRDNYGYTF. DNA of the CDR3: TGTGCCAGTAGTATCTCAGGAGGACGCGATAACTATGGCTACACCTTC. Drawing the rest from reference TRBV19 and TRBJ1-2, the complete variable domain is DGGITQSPKYLFRKEGQNVTLSCEQNLNHDAMYWYRQDPGQGLRLIYYSQIVNDFQKGDIAEGYSVSREKKESFPLTVTSAQKNPTAFYLCASSISGGRDNYGYTFGSGTRLTVV.